Listed here are 25 T cell receptor beta chains from one sample, sequenced in a study of T cells in Graves' hyperthyroidism and ophthalmopathy. It was RNA transcripts that yielded the amplified TCR beta CDR3 regions. A first-round RT-PCR of the TCR CDR3 used the HTBI primer set. TCRdb used MiXCR to reprocess the multiplex PCR reads, holding one entry per CDR3 protein. The sample lists 300,000 to 400,000 distinct CDR3 sequences; about 15% were seen once. Material: blood. These receptor sequences come from a woman aged 60-75 years with Graves' hyperthyroidism.

This clonotype was counted at least ten times. The gene calls are TRBV11-2 and TRBJ1-2, with a weak D call TRBD1 (6 bases). With 6 bases removed from V and 8 bases from J, the gap between germline ends came to 19 bases. The CDR3 has 14 amino acids. The germline V gene encodes CDR1 SGHAT and CDR2 FQNNGV. The CDR3 DNA reads as TGTGCCAGCAGGCCTCTACGGGGGCAAAGAGGCTACACCTTC. It is translated as CASRPLRGQRGYTF.

This clonotype came up once. A much larger clone differs by one base, so this may be a read error. V is TRBV30 and J is TRBJ2-7; 7 bases match TRBD2. CDR3 length: 13 residues. Looked up from germline, CDR1 is GTSNPN and CDR2 is SVGIG (reference sequence). The CDR3 sequence is CAWCVLANYEQYF. CDR3 nucleotides: TGTGCCTGGTGTGTACTAGCGAACTACGAGCAGTACTTC.

This clonotype was counted ten times or more. The chain has TRBV2 and TRBJ2-2; 9 nucleotides agree with TRBD1. The germline CDR1 and CDR2 sequences are SNHLY and FYNNEI. CDR3 length equals 16 residues. V trimming: 7 bases; J trimming: 3 bases; junction bases outside the gene matches: 9. CDR3 bases: TGTGCCAGCAAAAATAACAGGGGGCTGTACACCGGGGAGCTGTTTTTT. This encodes CASKNNRGLYTGELFF. Looking up the rest from reference TRBV2 and TRBJ2-2 gives the full variable domain: EPEVTQTPSHQVTQMGQEVILRCVPISNHLYFYWYRQILGQKVEFLVSFYNNEISEKSEIFDDQFSVERPDGSNFTLKIRSTKLEDSAMYFCASKNNRGLYTGELFFGEGSRLTVL.

This clonotype was counted ten times or more. The chain couples TRBV29-1 to TRBJ2-1; 7 bases map to TRBD2. The J segment lost 4 bases and the V segment lost 3 bases, leaving 3 bases of the junction unmatched. The CDR3 is 13 residues long. CDR1 SQVTM and CDR2 ANQGSEA come from the germline V gene. CDR3 bases: TGCAGCGTTGAGTCGCGGGGGTACAATGAGCAGTTCTTC. Encoded protein: CSVESRGYNEQFF.

This clonotype was observed a handful of times. This rearrangement joins TRBV7-3 to TRBJ2-5, with D perhaps given as TRBD1 or TRBD2 (5 bases each). The CDR3 runs 16 residues. Germline loops: CDR1 SGHTA, CDR2 FQGTGA. V was trimmed by 5 bases and J by 1 base, leaving 17 bases between them. The CDR3 nucleotides read TGTGCCAGCAGCCCAGGGACCGCCGCCGGCCAAGAGACCCAGTACTTC. Protein product: CASSPGTAAGQETQYF.

As to this clonotype: Sequence at one end of the junction differs from germline and may be a read error. The chain is built from TRBV7-8 and TRBJ1-5; 11 bases are shared with TRBD1. The germline V gene has CDR1 SGHVS and CDR2 FQNEAQ. CDR3 length: 17 amino acids. The CDR3 protein is CASSRRDRGYSDQPQHF. The CDR3 coding sequence is TGTGCCAGCAGCCGCCGGGACAGGGGGTATAGCGATCAGCCCCAGCATTTT.

The sample holds many counts of this clonotype. This chain joins TRBV10-3 and TRBJ2-3; a weak D match, TRBD1 (6 bases). The V end was cut by 6 bases, the J end by 6 bases, with 13 bases between. This CDR3 is built from 13 residues. The germline CDR1 and CDR2 sequences are ENHRY and SYGVKD. CDR3 DNA: TGTGCCATCAGGCGATGGGGGCAGGATACGCAGTATTTT. Its protein product is CAIRRWGQDTQYF.

This clonotype showed up just a few times. This rearrangement joins TRBV18 to TRBJ2-5, with 10 bases matching TRBD1. Germline V CDR1 and CDR2: KGHSH, LQKENI. The CDR3 runs to 16 residues. The V gene end was trimmed by 6 bases and the J gene end by 4 bases; junction bases not matched to a gene: 11. The CDR3 coding sequence is TGTGCCAGCTCCGACAGGGGGCGATTTTCAAGAGAGACCCAGTACTTC. It is translated as CASSDRGRFSRETQYF.

The chain uses TRBV29-1 and TRBJ2-1; 11 bases are shared with TRBD2. Trimming at V came to 1 base and at J to 0 bases, leaving 5 bases not matched to a gene. Germline V lookup: CDR1 SQVTM, CDR2 ANQGSEA. This CDR3 is built from 17 residues. CDR3 DNA: TGCAGCGTTGAAGGGGGGACTAGCGGAAGCTCCTACAATGAGCAGTTCTTC. Encoded protein: CSVEGGTSGSSYNEQFF.

This clonotype has more than one count but fewer than ten. The CDR3: CASSPPGQGTTGELFF. Written as DNA, the CDR3 is TGTGCCAGCTCACCTCCGGGACAGGGGACCACCGGGGAGCTGTTTTTT. The chain recombines TRBV18 with TRBJ2-2, with 10 nucleotides matching TRBD1. The CDR3 is made up of 16 amino acids. Per the germline V gene, CDR1 is KGHSH and CDR2 is LQKENI. V gave up 3 bases and J gave up 4 bases; unmatched junction bases: 5.

The chain combines TRBV5-1 with TRBJ2-7; 7 bases align to TRBD2. The CDR3 is made up of 14 amino acids. V lost 4 bases to trimming and J lost 6 bases; unmatched junction nucleotides: 10. CDR1 SGHRS and CDR2 YFSETQ come from the germline V gene. Written as DNA, the CDR3 is TGCGCCAGCAGCCTTAGCGGGCCCATGAGCGAGCAGTACTTC. It translates to CASSLSGPMSEQYF.

In its sample, this clonotype was seen many times. The chain joins TRBV4-1 to TRBJ2-3; 7 positions match TRBD2. CDR3 length: 14 residues. Germline CDR1 and CDR2: MGHRA and YSYEKL. The V gene end was trimmed by 2 bases and the J gene end by 5 bases; junction bases not matched to a gene: 4. The CDR3 region has the DNA TGCGCCAGCAGCCAAACAAAGCGGGGAGATACGCAGTATTTT. As protein: CASSQTKRGDTQYF.

This chain uses TRBV19 with TRBJ1-2; 7 bases agree with TRBD1. This CDR3 contains 13 residues. J gave up 6 bases and V 6 bases, and 7 bases lay outside the gene matches. Germline V lookup: CDR1 LNHDA, CDR2 SQIVND (reference sequence). CDR3 coding DNA: TGTGCCAGTAGGATCGGAGGGGGCGATGGCTACACCTTC. It translates to CASRIGGGDGYTF.

This clonotype showed up many times. The CDR3 loop is CASTGLLEETQYF. CDR3 sequence (DNA): TGTGCCAGCACGGGACTGCTCGAAGAGACCCAGTACTTC. V is TRBV7-9 and J is TRBJ2-5, with a possible D match to TRBD2 (6 bases). This CDR3 is built from 13 residues. Germline loops: CDR1 SEHNR, CDR2 FQNEAQ (reference sequence). The germline V and J ends were trimmed by 7 bases and 3 bases, with 12 bases remaining between them. The full variable domain, rest sourced from reference TRBV7-9 and TRBJ2-5, is DTGVSQNPRHKITKRGQNVTFRCDPISEHNRLYWYRQTLGQGPEFLTYFQNEAQLEKSRLLSDRFSAERPKGSFSTLEIQRTEQGDSAMYLCASTGLLEETQYFGPGTRLLVL.

This clonotype came up a few times. The gene calls are TRBV4-1 and TRBJ2-1; D uncertain. Germline V gene sequence: CDR1 MGHRA, CDR2 YSYEKL. Deletions cut 1 base from V and 0 bases from J, with 10 bases between. The CDR3 totals 16 residues. CDR3 sequence: CASSQGTRGSYNEQFF. CDR3 DNA sequence: TGCGCCAGCAGCCAAGGAACCCGTGGCTCCTACAATGAGCAGTTCTTC.

In this sample, this clonotype turned up many times. The genes are TRBV12-3 or TRBV12-4 and TRBJ2-7, with 9 bases fitting TRBD1. This CDR3 contains 13 residues. V dropped 6 bases and J dropped 4; count of bases not matched to a gene: 4. This CDR3 is CASRPGQGYEQYF. The CDR3 DNA is TGTGCCAGCAGACCGGGACAGGGTTACGAGCAGTACTTC.

This clonotype was seen ten or more times. The chain carries TRBV11-2 and TRBJ2-1; 9 bases match TRBD2. This CDR3 has 15 residues. Germline CDR1 and CDR2: SGHAT and FQNNGV. V lost 5 bases, J lost 2 bases, and 4 bases stayed unmatched. The chain's CDR3 is CASSVSSGAYNEQFF. For the CDR3, the DNA is TGTGCCAGCAGCGTATCTAGCGGGGCCTACAATGAGCAGTTCTTC.

The chain carries TRBV5-1 and TRBJ1-1; 10 bases line up with TRBD1. Germline trimming cut 4 bases from V and 1 base from J; bases unmatched to any gene: 10. The length of the CDR3 is 17 residues. Germline V gene sequence: CDR1 SGHRS, CDR2 YFSETQ. The CDR3: CASSRTGGPVGNTEAFF. CDR3 DNA sequence: TGCGCCAGCAGCAGGACAGGGGGGCCCGTAGGGAACACTGAAGCTTTCTTT.

In this sample, this clonotype turned up many times. The chain couples TRBV12-3 or TRBV12-4 to TRBJ2-5; TRBD2 matches at 14 bases. The CDR3 is 16 amino acids. V lost 3 bases, J lost 3 bases, and 3 bases stayed unmatched. The CDR3 loop reads CASSLGTSGREETQYF. The CDR3 coding sequence is TGTGCCAGCAGTTTGGGGACTAGCGGGAGAGAAGAGACCCAGTACTTC.

This clonotype has only a few counts. This sequence joins TRBV19 and TRBJ2-1, with TRBD2 matching 8 bases. The CDR3 is made up of 13 amino acids. The trim removed 2 bases at V and 10 bases at J, leaving 4 bases unmatched. CDR1 and CDR2 from the germline V gene are LNHDA and SQIVND (reference sequence). In nucleotides, the CDR3 is TGTGCCAGTAGTATAATCCGGGAGGGGGAGCAGTTCTTC. It specifies CASSIIREGEQFF.

The J gene is TRBJ1-2, the V gene TRBV7-9; D uncertain. CDR3 length: 13 residues. Germline-derived CDR1 and CDR2 are SEHNR and FQNEAQ (reference sequence). The germline V and J ends were trimmed by 6 bases and 7 bases, with 15 bases remaining between them. The CDR3 DNA reads as TGTGCCAGCAGGGCGGGGATAGTGGCTGGCTACACCTTC. Its translation: CASRAGIVAGYTF.

This clonotype was seen at least ten times. DNA of the CDR3: TGTGCCAGCAGTTTAAACAGGGGAGTTGGCTACACCTTC. It is translated as CASSLNRGVGYTF. The chain uses TRBV12-3 or TRBV12-4 and TRBJ1-2, with TRBD1 matching 7 bases. CDR3 length: 13 amino acids. V was pared by 2 bases and J by 7 bases, with 4 bases of the junction left unmatched.

This clonotype was detected ten times or more. This chain connects TRBV28 to TRBJ2-1; D is unresolved. CDR3 length: 17 amino acids. Germline V lookup: CDR1 MDHEN, CDR2 SYDVKM. V lost 7 bases to trimming and J lost 0 bases, with 19 bases between them. This CDR3 reads CASTAPSDPSSYNEQFF. CDR3 coding DNA: TGTGCCAGCACCGCCCCCTCGGACCCGAGCTCCTACAATGAGCAGTTCTTC.

V usage is TRBV2 and J usage is TRBJ2-5; 9 nucleotides align to TRBD1. The CDR3 covers 15 residues. Looked up from germline, CDR1 is SNHLY and CDR2 is FYNNEI. After removal of 10 bases from V and 3 bases from J, the junction contained 12 bases not matched to a gene. The CDR3 sequence: CANHYLGQGKETQYF. CDR3 bases: TGTGCCAACCATTACCTGGGACAGGGTAAAGAGACCCAGTACTTC.

The sample holds a few counts of this clonotype. The chain joins TRBV3-1 to TRBJ1-3, with D perhaps TRBD1 (5 bases). Between the trimmed V and J ends, which lost 3 bases and 4 bases, there was a span of 16 bases. This CDR3 contains 16 residues. Germline V CDR1 and CDR2: LGHDT, YNNKEL (reference sequence). CDR3 sequence (DNA): TGTGCCAGCAGCCACTTTCAGGGACGTCGGGGAAACACCATATATTTT. Protein product: CASSHFQGRRGNTIYF.